Listed here are 14 T cell receptor beta chains from one sample, sequenced in a study of T cells in Graves' hyperthyroidism and ophthalmopathy. The source material, RNA transcripts, was used to amplify TCR beta CDR3 regions. The TCR CDR3 was amplified in a first-round RT-PCR using the HTBI primer set. TCRdb processed the multiplex PCR reads anew with MiXCR; each CDR3 protein has one entry. This sample carries around 690,000 distinct CDR3 sequences, roughly 17% of them seen once, and the ten largest clones take roughly 16%. The sample taken for sequencing was blood. The receptor set was obtained from a man aged 45-60 years with Graves' hyperthyroidism.

This chain links TRBV10-3 with TRBJ2-7, with TRBD1 identical over 10 bases. Germline V gene lookup returns CDR1 ENHRY and CDR2 SYGVKD. CDR3 length: 14 residues. The trim removed 6 bases at V and 1 base at J, leaving 3 bases unmatched. In nucleotides, the CDR3 is TGTGCCATCAGGGGACAGGGGCGATCCTACGAGCAGTACTTC. This translates into CAIRGQGRSYEQYF.

This clonotype was observed a handful of times. The rearrangement links TRBV7-2 to TRBJ2-3; 7 nucleotides agree with TRBD2. The CDR3 contains 16 residues. With 3 bases clipped from V and 1 base from J, the junction kept 7 bases outside the gene matches. Germline lookup yields CDR1 SGHTA and CDR2 FQGNSA. CDR3 sequence reads: CASSFQGGSRTDTQYF. CDR3 coding DNA: TGTGCCAGCAGCTTCCAGGGCGGGAGCCGCACAGATACGCAGTATTTT. Combining the CDR3 with reference TRBV7-2 and TRBJ2-3 gives the whole variable domain GAGVSQSPSNKVTEKGKDVELRCDPISGHTALYWYRQSLGQGLEFLIYFQGNSAPDKSGLPSDRFSAERTGGSVSTLTIQRTQQEDSAVYLCASSFQGGSRTDTQYFGPGTRLTVL.

This clonotype was detected many times. This rearrangement joins TRBV10-3 to TRBJ1-5; 7 bases match TRBD1. The CDR3 has 14 amino acids. Germline V gene sequence: CDR1 ENHRY, CDR2 SYGVKD. With 6 bases clipped from V and 5 bases from J, the junction kept 7 bases outside the gene matches. DNA of the CDR3: TGTGCCATCAGAGCGACAGGGAATGATCAGCCCCAGCATTTT. Residues: CAIRATGNDQPQHF.

The rearrangement uses TRBV7-2 and TRBJ1-5; D ambiguous. The V gene lost 4 bases and the J gene lost 7 bases, with 11 bases spanning the gap. This CDR3 has 13 amino acids. CDR1 is SGHTA and CDR2 is FQGNSA in the germline V gene. CDR3 nucleotide sequence: TGTGCCAGCAGCTCCGAAGGGCGCCAGCCCCAGCATTTT. The encoded protein is CASSSEGRQPQHF. Using reference TRBV7-2 and TRBJ1-5 for the parts outside the CDR3, the full variable domain is GAGVSQSPSNKVTEKGKDVELRCDPISGHTALYWYRQSLGQGLEFLIYFQGNSAPDKSGLPSDRFSAERTGGSVSTLTIQRTQQEDSAVYLCASSSEGRQPQHFGDGTRLSIL.

This clonotype was observed a few times. As DNA, the CDR3 is TGTGCCAGCACCGCAACAGGGGGCGGTTACTACGAGCAGTACTTC. Translated: CASTATGGGYYEQYF. The chain links TRBV7-2 to TRBJ2-7; TRBD1 aligns across 9 bases. CDR1 SGHTA and CDR2 FQGNSA come from the germline V gene. The V gene end was trimmed by 7 bases and the J gene end by 3 bases; junction bases not matched to a gene: 10. The CDR3 length is 15 residues.

This clonotype was detected only a few times. The chain joins TRBV5-1 to TRBJ1-5; D uncertain. CDR3 length: 16 residues. Germline V gives CDR1 SGHRS, CDR2 YFSETQ. The germline V and J ends were trimmed by 0 bases and 4 bases, with 14 bases remaining between them. The CDR3 loop reads CASSLAVGSGNQPQHF. CDR3 nucleotides: TGCGCCAGCAGCTTGGCTGTAGGATCGGGTAATCAGCCCCAGCATTTT.

This clonotype was detected a few times. The V gene is TRBV28, the J gene TRBJ1-6; no firm D call. The CDR3 consists of 14 residues. The germline V gene encodes CDR1 MDHEN and CDR2 SYDVKM. V gave up 4 bases and J gave up 6 bases, with 10 bases separating them. DNA of the CDR3: TGTGCCAGCAGTTATTCTATACGTAATTCACCCCTCCACTTT. This gives the protein CASSYSIRNSPLHF.

Details on this clonotype: This may be a read error, as it is one base from a much larger clone. J is TRBJ2-5 and V is TRBV6-5, with D maybe TRBD2 (7 bases). The ends were cut back, 4 bases at V and 2 bases at J, with 14 bases in the middle. Per the germline V gene, CDR1 is MNHEY and CDR2 is SVGAGI. The CDR3 contains 15 residues. The CDR3 nucleotides are TGTGCCAGCAGTTGCGACGGGGGGCCTCAAGAGACCCAGTACTTC. Its translation is CASSCDGGPQETQYF.

This clonotype was detected a few times. V and J are TRBV29-1 and TRBJ2-1; 13 bases map to TRBD2. V shed 7 bases, J shed 5 bases, and the junction held 5 bases outside the gene matches. The V gene's germline CDR1 is SQVTM and CDR2 ANQGSEA. This CDR3 has 14 residues. CDR3 sequence: CSASLAGGNNEQFF. The CDR3 DNA reads as TGCAGCGCCTCACTAGCGGGAGGGAACAATGAGCAGTTCTTC.

V usage is TRBV18 and J usage is TRBJ2-1, with 7 bases lining up with TRBD2. Germline loops: CDR1 KGHSH, CDR2 LQKENI. V lost 1 base to trimming and J lost 3 bases; unmatched junction nucleotides: 3. This CDR3 comprises 15 residues. The CDR3 region is CASSPLGLVYNEQFF. The CDR3 DNA reads as TGTGCCAGCTCACCACTAGGACTAGTCTACAATGAGCAGTTCTTC.

This clonotype was recorded at least ten times. The chain joins TRBV29-1 to TRBJ2-1; 9 bases match TRBD2. The CDR3 has 13 amino acids. V shed 5 bases, J shed 2 bases, and the junction held 1 base outside the gene matches. Germline V lookup: CDR1 SQVTM, CDR2 ANQGSEA. CDR3 in amino acids: CSVPSGTYNEQFF. Here the CDR3 DNA reads TGCAGCGTTCCTAGCGGGACCTACAATGAGCAGTTCTTC.

This chain uses TRBV30 with TRBJ1-5; perhaps TRBD1 as D (5 bases). The V and J ends lost 1 base and 3 bases respectively, with 13 bases between them. This CDR3 comprises 15 residues. The V gene's germline CDR1 is GTSNPN and CDR2 SVGIG (reference sequence). The CDR3 loop is CAWSEKGLYNQPQHF. In DNA form, the CDR3 reads TGTGCCTGGAGTGAAAAGGGACTTTACAATCAGCCCCAGCATTTT.

The rearrangement uses TRBV20-1 and TRBJ2-3; 9 bases fit TRBD2. The trim removed 3 bases at V and 4 bases at J, leaving 5 bases unmatched. Looked up from germline, CDR1 is DFQATT and CDR2 is SNEGSKA (reference sequence). This CDR3 has 14 amino acids. The CDR3: CSASSSGIPDTQYF. The CDR3 nucleotides are TGCAGTGCTAGTTCTAGCGGGATACCAGATACGCAGTATTTT.

This clonotype came up a few times. The genes are TRBV27 and TRBJ2-1; 11 bases fit TRBD2. Germline CDR1 and CDR2: MNHEY and SMNVEV (reference sequence). With V trimmed by 7 bases and J by 4 bases, 9 bases remained unmatched. This CDR3 region has 16 residues. Here the CDR3 reads CASKLSGTSGYNEQFF. CDR3 sequence (DNA): TGTGCCAGCAAATTGAGTGGGACTAGCGGATACAATGAGCAGTTCTTC.